The clone carrying this T cell receptor beta chain was counted a few times. These data belong to a study of cytomegalovirus exposure and HLA in healthy donors. Trimming removed 5 bases from V and 1 base from J, with 12 bases in between. The CDR3 extends over 15 amino acids. Germline V lookup: CDR1 MDHEN, CDR2 SYDVKM. Measured with immunoSEQ multiplex PCR; TCRdb has only the in-frame clones, and not every one. The data contain about 160,000 clones, 80% to 90% of them singletons. The chain employs TRBV28 and TRBJ2-1, with D possibly called TRBD1 or TRBD2 (5 bases each). Sequencing used PBMCs. The receptor comes from a woman aged 25 to 39 in good health and CMV-seronegative. CDR3 nucleotides: TGTGCCAGCAGTACCGGGACGGAGTCCTACAATGAGCAGTTCTTC. It encodes CASSTGTESYNEQFF. The variable domain in full, completed from reference TRBV28 and TRBJ2-1, reads DVKVTQSSRYLVKRTGEKVFLECVQDMDHENMFWYRQDPGLGLRLIYFSYDVKMKEKGDIPEGYSVSREKKERFSLILESASTNQTSMYLCASSTGTESYNEQFFGPGTRLTVL.